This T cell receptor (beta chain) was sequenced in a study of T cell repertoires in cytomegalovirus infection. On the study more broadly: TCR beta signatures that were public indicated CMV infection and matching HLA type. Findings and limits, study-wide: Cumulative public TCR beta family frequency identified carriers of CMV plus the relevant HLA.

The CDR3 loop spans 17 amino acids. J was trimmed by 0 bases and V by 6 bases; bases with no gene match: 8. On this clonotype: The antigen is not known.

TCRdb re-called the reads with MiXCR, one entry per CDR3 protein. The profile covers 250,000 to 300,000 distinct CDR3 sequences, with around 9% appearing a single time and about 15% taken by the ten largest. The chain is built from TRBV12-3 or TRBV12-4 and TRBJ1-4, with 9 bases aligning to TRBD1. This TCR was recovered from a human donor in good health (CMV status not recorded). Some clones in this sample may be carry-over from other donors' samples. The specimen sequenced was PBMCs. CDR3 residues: CASRAGTGRATNEKLFF. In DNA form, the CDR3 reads TGTGCCAGCAGGGCCGGGACAGGGCGCGCAACTAATGAAAAACTGTTTTTT.